Listed here are 8 T cell receptor beta chains from one sample, sequenced in a study of blood T cell repertoires in COVID-19. Some clones are missing from TCRdb's copy, which holds only in-frame ones; the method was immunoSEQ multiplex PCR. This sample has some 73,000 clones, with more than 80% found just once. The specimen sequenced was peripheral blood. These receptors came from a woman aged 80 or over with active or convalescent COVID-19.

J is TRBJ1-4 and V is TRBV5-4; the match to TRBD1 covers 10 bases. The germline CDR1 and CDR2 sequences are SGHNT and YYREEE (reference sequence). The J segment lost 7 bases and the V segment lost 4 bases, leaving 7 bases of the junction unmatched. This CDR3 spans 15 amino acids. CDR3 loop: CASSQGGDRGEKLFF. CDR3 DNA: TGTGCCAGCAGCCAGGGGGGGGACAGGGGTGAAAAACTGTTTTTT.

This rearrangement joins TRBV7-8 to TRBJ1-6; D call uncertain. Trimming cost V 5 bases and J 7 bases, with 18 bases left between them. CDR3 length: 16 amino acids. CDR1 is SGHVS, CDR2 FQNEAQ, per germline. This CDR3 is CASSPSEAVRNSPLHF. For the CDR3, the DNA is TGTGCCAGCAGCCCCTCTGAAGCCGTTCGGAATTCACCCCTCCACTTT.

V usage is TRBV4-3 and J usage is TRBJ2-7; TRBD1 aligns across 8 bases. This CDR3 has 15 residues. The V gene end was trimmed by 4 bases and the J gene end by 1 base; junction bases not matched to a gene: 6. The germline CDR1 and CDR2 sequences are LGHNA and YSLEER. The CDR3 here is CASSPSGGGSYEQYF. In DNA, the CDR3 is TGCGCCAGCAGCCCCTCAGGGGGCGGATCCTACGAGCAGTACTTC.

This chain links TRBV7-2 with TRBJ2-7; D gene uncertain. The germline V gene encodes CDR1 SGHTA and CDR2 FQGNSA. This CDR3 is built from 11 residues. V was trimmed by 2 bases and J by 6 bases, leaving 5 bases between them. The CDR3 coding sequence is TGTGCCAGCAGCTTAAAAGCCGAGCAGTACTTC. Residues: CASSLKAEQYF.

This rearrangement joins TRBV29-1 to TRBJ2-2; TRBD1 matches 9 bases. Germline V lookup: CDR1 SQVTM, CDR2 ANQGSEA. The CDR3 extends over 13 amino acids. Trimming removed 5 bases from V and 5 bases from J; junction bases left unmatched: 3. The chain's CDR3 is CSVLTGGTGELFF. DNA of the CDR3: TGCAGCGTTCTGACAGGGGGAACCGGGGAGCTGTTTTTT.

V gene TRBV10-3 combines with J gene TRBJ2-1; 7 positions match TRBD1. CDR1 is ENHRY, CDR2 SYGVKD, per germline. CDR3 length equals 18 residues. J lost 7 bases, V lost 0 bases, and 15 bases had no gene match. The CDR3 DNA reads as TGTGCCATCAGTGAGTCGGCTGGGGTCGAAGGGGGCCGTAATGAGCAGTTCTTC. This gives the protein CAISESAGVEGGRNEQFF.

J is TRBJ1-2 and V is TRBV6-5, with a weak D call TRBD1 (6 bases). CDR1 is MNHEY, CDR2 SVGAGI, per germline. The V end was cut by 8 bases, the J end by 8 bases, with 12 bases between. The CDR3 runs to 11 residues. CDR3 region: CASSGVRGYTF. The DNA of the CDR3 is TGTGCCAGCTCAGGGGTGCGCGGCTACACCTTC.

This CDR3 is CASSQDSRNTEAFF. In DNA, the CDR3 is TGTGCCAGCAGCCAAGATAGCAGGAACACTGAAGCTTTCTTT. The chain has TRBV3-1 (or the pseudogene TRBV3-2) and TRBJ1-1, with D unresolved. CDR1 is LGHDT and CDR2 is YNNKEL in the germline V gene (reference sequence). This CDR3 is 14 amino acids long. V was cut by 0 bases and J by 1 base, with 6 bases left in between.